Each of the 17 T cell receptor beta chains below was sequenced from the same sample in a study of T-cell memory formation after mild COVID-19. One entry per CDR3 protein, called by TCRdb with MiXCR from the 5' RACE reads. The sample lists about 500,000 distinct CDR3 sequences, over 20% occurring once. The sequencing sample was made of PBMCs or a T cell subset sorted from them (not recorded which). These receptors all stem from an adult woman who had mild COVID-19 (a few samples of this study predate the infection). Cell type and time point are not known.

The gene calls are TRBV20-1 and TRBJ2-1; 9 positions agree with TRBD2. Germline CDR1 and CDR2: DFQATT and SNEGSKA (reference sequence). Trimming removed 0 bases from V and 7 bases from J; junction bases left unmatched: 10. This CDR3 is 16 amino acids long. The CDR3 nucleotides read TGCAGTGCTAGAGAGTATCCGAGGACTAGCGTAAATGAGCAGTTCTTC. The encoded protein is CSAREYPRTSVNEQFF.

This clonotype was counted once. The genes are TRBV5-4 and TRBJ1-1; TRBD1 might be the D (6 bases). The CDR3 extends over 16 amino acids. V lost 3 bases and J 3 bases, leaving 18 bases between the germline ends. CDR1 SGHNT and CDR2 YYREEE come from the germline V gene (reference sequence). CDR3 nucleotide sequence: TGTGCCAGCAGCTCCTGGTTTGACAGGTCTGACACTGAAGCTTTCTTT. This translates into CASSSWFDRSDTEAFF.

In this sample, this clonotype turned up a few times. The chain employs TRBV20-1 and TRBJ1-5; D may be TRBD1 (6 bases). CDR1 is DFQATT, CDR2 SNEGSKA, per germline (reference sequence). V shed 3 bases and J shed 7 bases, with 16 bases lying between them. The CDR3 covers 14 residues. DNA of the CDR3: TGCAGTGCTAGCCGGGGGGCCGACCCCCAGCCCCAGCATTTT. Protein product: CSASRGADPQPQHF.

This clonotype was detected only a few times. The rearrangement links TRBV7-6 to TRBJ2-2; 7 bases line up with TRBD2. CDR1 and CDR2 (germline): SGHVS, FNYEAQ. V dropped 5 bases and J dropped 0; count of bases not matched to a gene: 3. This CDR3 has 15 amino acids. The CDR3: CASSRGDPNTGELFF. DNA of the CDR3: TGTGCCAGCAGCCGGGGGGACCCGAACACCGGGGAGCTGTTTTTT.

The chain recombines TRBV20-1 with TRBJ2-7, with D perhaps matching TRBD2 (5 bases). Trimming removed 0 bases from V and 4 bases from J, with 13 bases in between. This CDR3 spans 14 amino acids. Germline CDR1 reads DFQATT; CDR2 reads SNEGSKA (reference sequence). The CDR3 DNA follows: TGCAGTGCTAGAGATGAGTTGAGGGCTTACGAGCAGTACTTC. This gives the protein CSARDELRAYEQYF.

This clonotype has just a few counts. The chain combines TRBV24-1 with TRBJ1-2; D possibly corresponds to TRBD1 (5 bases). The germline V gene encodes CDR1 KGHDR and CDR2 SFDVKD. The CDR3 runs to 14 residues. Trimming cost V 2 bases and J 7 bases, with 13 bases left between them. The CDR3 bases are TGTGCCACCAGTGATTCCCGACAAGGGGTTGGCTACACCTTC. Amino acid sequence: CATSDSRQGVGYTF.

This clonotype was picked up a small number of times. The chain joins TRBV6-2 or TRBV6-3 to TRBJ2-1, with 8 bases identical to TRBD1. CDR1 MNHEY and CDR2 SVGEGT come from the germline V gene. V was pared by 8 bases and J by 9 bases, with 9 bases of the junction left unmatched. The CDR3 covers 13 residues. The CDR3 reads CASGQGGGGEQFF. As DNA, the CDR3 is TGTGCCAGCGGACAGGGCGGTGGCGGTGAGCAGTTCTTC.

This clonotype was observed a handful of times. This chain connects TRBV7-9 to TRBJ2-7; D call uncertain. From germline, CDR1 is SEHNR and CDR2 FQNEAQ (reference sequence). This CDR3 region has 10 residues. Trimming removed 5 bases at V and 7 bases at J, with 6 bases between. In DNA form, the CDR3 reads TGTGCCAGCAGCCCCGGGGAGCAGTACTTC. Protein sequence: CASSPGEQYF.

The sample holds a few counts of this clonotype. V usage is TRBV11-2 and J usage is TRBJ1-1, with D maybe TRBD1 (6 bases). CDR1 and CDR2 (germline): SGHAT, FQNNGV. The CDR3 length is 17 residues. Deletions cut 1 base from V and 0 bases from J, with 15 bases between. In DNA, the CDR3 is TGTGCCAGCAGCTTAGCGGGGGCCAGACTCATGAACACTGAAGCTTTCTTT. Residues: CASSLAGARLMNTEAFF.

This clonotype was seen a handful of times. The chain combines TRBV2 with TRBJ2-3; 12 nucleotides line up with TRBD2. This CDR3 has 15 residues. The J segment lost 10 bases and the V segment lost 8 bases, leaving 13 bases of the junction unmatched. Germline V gene sequence: CDR1 SNHLY, CDR2 FYNNEI. The CDR3 loop is CASLGLAGPPASQYF. The CDR3, as DNA: TGTGCCAGCCTGGGACTAGCGGGCCCTCCCGCCTCGCAGTATTTT.

The chain uses TRBV6-5 and TRBJ1-4, with a weak D call TRBD1 (5 bases). The CDR3 is 16 residues long. Trimming stripped 2 bases from V and 0 bases from J, with 10 bases between. Germline CDR1 reads MNHEY; CDR2 reads SVGAGI. CDR3 sequence: CASSYEGIATNEKLFF. Written as DNA, the CDR3 is TGTGCCAGCAGTTACGAGGGGATTGCAACTAATGAAAAACTGTTTTTT.

This clonotype was seen a handful of times. This chain connects TRBV7-9 to TRBJ1-1; D is unclear. V gave up 1 base and J gave up 1 base, with 7 bases separating them. This CDR3 spans 14 amino acids. The germline V gene has CDR1 SEHNR and CDR2 FQNEAQ (reference sequence). The CDR3 DNA is TGTGCCAGCAGCTTAGTTCCAGAGAACACTGAAGCTTTCTTT. Translated, it gives CASSLVPENTEAFF. Drawing the rest from reference TRBV7-9 and TRBJ1-1, the complete variable domain is DTGVSQNPRHKITKRGQNVTFRCDPISEHNRLYWYRQTLGQGPEFLTYFQNEAQLEKSRLLSDRFSAERPKGSFSTLEIQRTEQGDSAMYLCASSLVPENTEAFFGQGTRLTVV.

This clonotype was counted only a few times. The chain recombines TRBV11-2 with TRBJ2-7; D is ambiguous. The CDR3 has 14 amino acids. Germline V gives CDR1 SGHAT, CDR2 FQNNGV. The V end was cut by 5 bases, the J end by 0 bases, with 11 bases between. The CDR3 DNA reads as TGTGCCAGCAGCCCCCCACTGGGCTCCTACGAGCAGTACTTC. Translated, it gives CASSPPLGSYEQYF.

This sequence joins TRBV7-2 and TRBJ2-3, with 14 nucleotides matching TRBD2. V dropped 3 bases and J dropped 6; count of bases not matched to a gene: 8. Germline lookup yields CDR1 SGHTA and CDR2 FQGNSA. This CDR3 is built from 17 residues. DNA of the CDR3: TGTGCCAGCAGCTTGGCAGGGACTAGCGGGAGTGGGGATACGCAGTATTTT. It translates to CASSLAGTSGSGDTQYF. Full variable domain (missing parts from reference TRBV7-2 and TRBJ2-3): GAGVSQSPSNKVTEKGKDVELRCDPISGHTALYWYRQSLGQGLEFLIYFQGNSAPDKSGLPSDRFSAERTGGSVSTLTIQRTQQEDSAVYLCASSLAGTSGSGDTQYFGPGTRLTVL.

The chain has TRBV6-5 and TRBJ1-3, with TRBD1 matching over 7 bases. CDR3 length: 17 amino acids. V gave up 7 bases and J gave up 1 base; unmatched junction bases: 13. Germline V lookup: CDR1 MNHEY, CDR2 SVGAGI. CDR3 loop: CASNLTGQFNSGNTIYF. The CDR3, as DNA: TGTGCCAGCAATCTCACGGGACAGTTCAATTCTGGAAACACCATATATTTT.

This clonotype was observed a few times. V gene TRBV25-1 combines with J gene TRBJ2-7, with a tentative D call TRBD2 (6 bases). The CDR3 is 13 residues long. CDR1 MGHDK and CDR2 SYGVNS come from the germline V gene. Trimming took off 8 bases at V and 3 bases at J, with 14 bases between the two ends. The CDR3 protein is CASGTVGSYEQYF. DNA of the CDR3: TGTGCCAGCGGGACCGTCGGGAGCTACGAGCAGTACTTC.

This clonotype was counted between two and nine times. The V call is TRBV7-6, the J call TRBJ2-7; 10 nucleotides line up with TRBD1. V trimming: 5 bases; J trimming: 1 base; junction bases outside the gene matches: 5. This CDR3 contains 15 residues. Germline CDR1 is SGHVS and CDR2 is FNYEAQ. The CDR3 DNA sequence: TGTGCCAGCAGCACCGGGACAGGGGAATCCTACGAGCAGTACTTC. Amino acids: CASSTGTGESYEQYF.